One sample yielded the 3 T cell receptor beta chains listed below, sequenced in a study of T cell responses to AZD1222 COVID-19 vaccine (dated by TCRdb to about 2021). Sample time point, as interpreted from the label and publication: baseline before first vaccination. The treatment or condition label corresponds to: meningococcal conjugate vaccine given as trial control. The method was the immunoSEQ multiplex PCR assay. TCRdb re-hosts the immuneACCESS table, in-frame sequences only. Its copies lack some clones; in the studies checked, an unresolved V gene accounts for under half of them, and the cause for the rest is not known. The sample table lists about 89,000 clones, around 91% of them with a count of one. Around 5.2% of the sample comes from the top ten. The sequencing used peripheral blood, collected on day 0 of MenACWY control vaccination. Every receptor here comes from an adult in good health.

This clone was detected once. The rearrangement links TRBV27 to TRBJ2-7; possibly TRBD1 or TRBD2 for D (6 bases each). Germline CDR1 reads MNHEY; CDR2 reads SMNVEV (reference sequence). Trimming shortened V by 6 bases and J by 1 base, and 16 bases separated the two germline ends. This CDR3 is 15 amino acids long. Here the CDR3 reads CASSWGAAASYEQYF. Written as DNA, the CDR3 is TGTGCCAGCAGCTGGGGGGCAGCAGCATCCTACGAGCAGTACTTC.

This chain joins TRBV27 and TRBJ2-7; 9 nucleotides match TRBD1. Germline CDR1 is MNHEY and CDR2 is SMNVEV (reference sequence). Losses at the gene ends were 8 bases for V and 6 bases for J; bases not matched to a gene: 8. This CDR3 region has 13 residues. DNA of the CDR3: TGTGCCAGCGAATCGGGACAGGGCCTCGAGCAGTACTTC. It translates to CASESGQGLEQYF.

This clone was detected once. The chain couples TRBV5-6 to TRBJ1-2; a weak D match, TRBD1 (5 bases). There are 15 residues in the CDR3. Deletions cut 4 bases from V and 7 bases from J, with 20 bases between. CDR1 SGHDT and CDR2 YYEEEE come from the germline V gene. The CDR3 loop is CASSPDKTMPTGYTF. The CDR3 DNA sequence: TGTGCCAGCAGCCCGGACAAAACTATGCCTACTGGCTACACCTTC.